One and the same sample provided the 17 T cell receptor beta chains below, sequenced in a study of human T cells and chemical hapten exposure. Time point defined: patch test 1, 2 weeks after DPC sensitization. Described treatment: therapeutic diphenylcyclopropenone sensitization with weekly scalp DPC. TCRdb ran MiXCR on the RACE reads and lists one entry per CDR3 protein. Here the sample spans more than 90,000 distinct CDR3 sequences, roughly 10% being singletons. The material sequenced was whole blood, taken in connection with sensitization to the hapten diphenylcyclopropenone (DPC). The origin of the receptors is a man aged 40-49 years with alopecia areata. Some clones in this sample may be carry-over from other donors' samples.

This clonotype was counted a few times. This chain uses TRBV5-1 with TRBJ2-2; TRBD1 matches at 9 bases. Germline CDR1 reads SGHRS; CDR2 reads YFSETQ. This CDR3 contains 16 residues. The V gene end was trimmed by 4 bases and the J gene end by 2 bases; junction bases not matched to a gene: 6. The CDR3 spells CASSPTGGPNTGELFF. The CDR3 nucleotides are TGCGCCAGCAGCCCCACAGGGGGCCCCAACACCGGGGAGCTGTTTTTT.

The table lists this clonotype with many counts. This sequence joins TRBV29-1 and TRBJ1-2; 7 nucleotides align to TRBD1. V was pared by 8 bases and J by 3 bases, with 6 bases of the junction left unmatched. The CDR3 consists of 12 residues. CDR1 is SQVTM and CDR2 is ANQGSEA in the germline V gene. The CDR3 spells CSSRTGDYGYTF. As DNA, the CDR3 is TGCAGCAGCCGGACAGGCGACTATGGCTACACCTTC.

The chain is built from TRBV18 and TRBJ2-5, with D tentatively TRBD2 (6 bases). Germline V gene sequence: CDR1 KGHSH, CDR2 LQKENI. CDR3 length: 16 residues. V was trimmed by 0 bases and J by 0 bases, leaving 11 bases between them. CDR3 amino acids: CASSPPEGLYQETQYF. The CDR3 coding sequence is TGTGCCAGCTCACCACCGGAGGGGTTGTACCAAGAGACCCAGTACTTC.

This clonotype occurred many times. CDR3 region: CASSLNARRENTEAFF. CDR3 nucleotide sequence: TGTGCCAGCTCACTGAATGCGAGGAGGGAGAACACTGAAGCTTTCTTT. This chain connects TRBV18 to TRBJ1-1, with D uncertain. This CDR3 is 16 amino acids long. CDR1 KGHSH and CDR2 LQKENI come from the germline V gene. Trimming removed 4 bases from V and 1 base from J, with 16 bases in between.

V and J are TRBV4-1 and TRBJ1-5; tentatively, D is TRBD1 (6 bases). The CDR3 loop spans 16 amino acids. CDR1 and CDR2 (germline): MGHRA, YSYEKL. V was clipped by 0 bases and J by 5 bases, with 14 bases between them. Here the CDR3 DNA reads TGCGCCAGCAGCCAAGATCTCTCAGGGGTTTATCAGCCCCAGCATTTT. Translating gives CASSQDLSGVYQPQHF.

This clonotype was seen only a few times. J is TRBJ1-2 and V is TRBV6-2 or TRBV6-3, with TRBD1 matching over 9 bases. This CDR3 contains 15 residues. The V gene's germline CDR1 is MNHEY and CDR2 SVGEGT. J gave up 4 bases and V 6 bases, and 9 bases lay outside the gene matches. CDR3 in amino acids: CASRPGTGLGYGYTF. CDR3 in DNA: TGTGCCAGCAGGCCCGGGACAGGGCTGGGCTATGGCTACACCTTC.

The rearrangement uses TRBV7-2 and TRBJ2-2; TRBD2 matches 12 bases. The trim removed 4 bases at V and 6 bases at J, leaving 9 bases unmatched. Germline V gene sequence: CDR1 SGHTA, CDR2 FQGNSA. The CDR3 length is 17 residues. In DNA, the CDR3 is TGTGCCAGCAGCTCGCGACTAGCGGGAGATAGGTCCGGGGAGCTGTTTTTT. The encoded protein is CASSSRLAGDRSGELFF.

The chain joins TRBV29-1 to TRBJ2-1; the match to TRBD1 covers 8 bases. The length of the CDR3 is 14 residues. CDR1 and CDR2 from the germline V gene are SQVTM and ANQGSEA. With V trimmed by 7 bases and J by 4 bases, 9 bases remained unmatched. CDR3 loop: CSDQDRGSYNEQFF. The CDR3 coding sequence is TGCAGCGACCAAGACAGGGGTAGTTACAATGAGCAGTTCTTC.

The chain couples TRBV20-1 to TRBJ1-1; D is unclear. The CDR3 sequence is 15 residues long. Germline V lookup: CDR1 DFQATT, CDR2 SNEGSKA (reference sequence). V was clipped by 2 bases and J by 4 bases, with 17 bases between them. The CDR3 DNA is TGCAGTGCTAGACTACCGGCACAGAGGACCACTGAAGCTTTCTTT. It codes for CSARLPAQRTTEAFF.

V is TRBV7-9 and J is TRBJ1-1; tentative D call: TRBD1 (6 bases). V lost 5 bases and J lost 0, with 16 bases in between. The CDR3 sequence is 16 residues long. Per germline, CDR1 SEHNR and CDR2 FQNEAQ (reference sequence). The CDR3 DNA reads as TGTGCCAGCAGCCCTACACATCAGGGGTTGAACACTGAAGCTTTCTTT. It translates to CASSPTHQGLNTEAFF.

This clonotype was found many times. The chain links TRBV6-5 to TRBJ1-1, with D possibly TRBD1 on 6 matching bases. This CDR3 is built from 15 residues. The V end was cut by 6 bases, the J end by 1 base, with 15 bases between. Per germline, CDR1 MNHEY and CDR2 SVGAGI. The CDR3 bases are TGTGCCAGCAGCCCCGGGGGGCCCCCGAACACTGAAGCTTTCTTT. Its translation is CASSPGGPPNTEAFF.

The sample holds many counts of this clonotype. The chain employs TRBV28 and TRBJ1-2, with D maybe TRBD1 (6 bases). The CDR3 is made up of 14 amino acids. The germline gives CDR1 MDHEN, CDR2 SYDVKM. Trimming removed 8 bases at V and 2 bases at J, with 15 bases between. The CDR3 reads CASLTGNPNYGYTF. The CDR3 nucleotides are TGTGCCAGCCTTACAGGGAATCCAAACTATGGCTACACCTTC.

V usage is TRBV7-9 and J usage is TRBJ2-6, with 7 bases matching TRBD1. Germline trimming cut 5 bases from V and 2 bases from J; bases unmatched to any gene: 6. Per the germline V gene, CDR1 is SEHNR and CDR2 is FQNEAQ (reference sequence). There are 16 residues in the CDR3. As DNA, the CDR3 is TGTGCCAGCAGCGGCGGACAGGTCCCTGGGGCCAACGTCCTGACTTTC. This codes for CASSGGQVPGANVLTF.

The sample holds a few counts of this clonotype. This rearrangement joins TRBV28 to TRBJ2-6; no reliable D call. V lost 4 bases, J lost 12 bases, and 13 bases lay in between. Looked up from germline, CDR1 is MDHEN and CDR2 is SYDVKM. This CDR3 spans 13 amino acids. The CDR3 coding sequence is TGTGCCAGCAGTTCCCCCCAAGCTGCCGTCCTGACTTTC. Amino acids: CASSSPQAAVLTF.

This clonotype was detected a few times. The chain uses TRBV29-1 and TRBJ2-5; D tentatively fits TRBD1 or TRBD2 (5 bases each). This CDR3 region has 11 residues. Per the germline V gene, CDR1 is SQVTM and CDR2 is ANQGSEA. With 4 bases removed from V and 4 bases from J, the gap between germline ends came to 7 bases. This CDR3 reads CSVGGPETQYF. For the CDR3, the DNA is TGCAGCGTTGGGGGACCAGAGACCCAGTACTTC.

The chain links TRBV19 to TRBJ2-5; possibly TRBD1 for D (5 bases). V was clipped by 7 bases and J by 5 bases, with 20 bases between them. This CDR3 spans 15 amino acids. The V gene's germline CDR1 is LNHDA and CDR2 SQIVND (reference sequence). The DNA of the CDR3 is TGTGCCAGTAATATGGTACTTCAGGGCTGCGAGACCCAGTACTTC. It is translated as CASNMVLQGCETQYF.

This clonotype was found a few times. The chain recombines TRBV29-1 with TRBJ2-7; the match to TRBD1 covers 9 bases. The trim removed 0 bases at V and 6 bases at J, leaving 6 bases unmatched. The germline gives CDR1 SQVTM, CDR2 ANQGSEA. CDR3 length equals 14 residues. The CDR3 nucleotides read TGCAGCGTTGAAGATCTAGGGACAGGGAGCGAGCAGTACTTC. Encoded protein: CSVEDLGTGSEQYF.